This TCR beta chain was recorded in a study of OX40 agonist ivuxolimab in advanced cancers. At the level of the study: It was permissible to have had prior anti-PD-1, anti-PD-L1 or anti-CTLA-4 therapy, and around 40% had some.

Points from the study as a whole: With doses of 0.1-3.0 mg/kg, partial responders showed among the lowest clonal expansion.

Concerning this clone: Its specificity is unknown.

Exclusion of a patient followed from autoimmune disease history or systemic immunosuppression. Clones were read by immunoSEQ multiplex PCR, and TCRdb kept only the in-frame ones, dropping some. Among fewer than 55,000 clones listed, 80% to 85% were seen once. The starting material was CD4+ or CD8+ T cells sorted from blood, obtained in a trial of the OX40 agonist ivuxolimab. The origin of this receptor is an adult with an advanced solid tumor such as melanoma, head and neck, liver or kidney cancer.

The CDR3 reads CASSTATGRSETQYF. The CDR3 region has the DNA TGTGCCAGCAGCACGGCGACAGGGCGATCGGAGACCCAGTACTTC. The J gene is TRBJ2-5, the V gene TRBV5-4, with 7 bases matching TRBD1. CDR3 length: 15 residues. With V trimmed by 4 bases and J by 5 bases, 11 bases remained unmatched. The germline gives CDR1 SGHNT, CDR2 YYREEE (reference sequence).